This is a list of T cell receptor beta chains from one sample in a study of cytomegalovirus exposure and HLA in healthy donors. The method was immunoSEQ multiplex PCR; TCRdb's version includes in-frame clones alone and lacks a portion of them. This sample yields about 140,000 clones, of which under 70% are seen a single time; approximately 6.5% belongs to the top ten. The sample consisted of PBMCs. The receptor source for this set is a woman in her fifties or sixties in good health and CMV-seronegative. Both conserved end residues are part of each CDR3.

J,V,CDR3
TRBJ2-1,TRBV11-2,CASSSSRGAPNEQFF
TRBJ1-6,TRBV7-7,CASNSGNNSPLHF
TRBJ1-1,TRBV5-4,CASSLTGNTEAFF
TRBJ2-3,TRBV5-4,CASSWGGQGGRSDTQYF
TRBJ2-2,TRBV29-1,CSVDTSPGELFF
TRBJ2-1,TRBV2,CASSRTPDRGFRDEQFF
TRBJ1-1,TRBV7-2,CASSLGENTEAFF
TRBJ1-2,TRBV7-9,CASSPRDRPAANYGYTF
TRBJ1-6,TRBV7-8,CASSLVESSGAYNSPLHF
-,TRBV15,CATSRDLRTSGTRFSYEQYF
TRBJ1-2,TRBV27,CASSLFPGGNYGYTF
TRBJ1-2,TRBV18,CASSPSGGNYGYTF
TRBJ2-1,TRBV5-1,CASSSGLAGRGEQFF
TRBJ1-4,TRBV4-2,CASSQDIGRGPREKLFF
TRBJ2-3,TRBV7-2,CASRGTGFTDTQYF
TRBJ2-5,TRBV28,CATSTARTGKETQYF
TRBJ2-3,TRBV19,CASTPSAGGLTDTQYF
TRBJ1-4,TRBV9,CASSVAPGQPGEKLFF
TRBJ2-5,TRBV19,CASSIGAGWETQYF
TRBJ2-7,TRBV7-2,CASSPRGRYEQYF
TRBJ2-3,TRBV9,CASSLLDTQYF
TRBJ1-1,TRBV12-2,CASRLADFLIWDSRYTEAFF
-,TRBV7-8,CASSLRGNYEQYF
TRBJ2-1,TRBV4-1,CASSQAGRGYYNEQFF
TRBJ1-1,TRBV4-1,CASSLPGGGMNTEAFF
TRBJ2-2,TRBV9,CASSGGLAGTKNTGELFF
TRBJ2-3,TRBV11-2,CASSLSGASTDTQYF
TRBJ2-1,TRBV7-2,CASSLGDLLNEQFF
TRBJ2-7,TRBV7-9,CSSSLGSTYEQYF
TRBJ2-7,TRBV4-3,CASSQGWRGFNEQYF
TRBJ2-3,TRBV6-5,CATEEVDTQYF
TRBJ2-7,TRBV7-2,CASSPRQLLGSYEQYF
TRBJ2-1,TRBV7-2,CASSPTSGRILEQFF
TRBJ2-3,TRBV13,CASSLGRGSGTDTQYF
TRBJ2-3,TRBV27,CASRNAGSSLYTQYF
TRBJ1-2,TRBV6-6,CASSKQGDYGYTF
TRBJ1-1,TRBV7-8,CASSSGPVEAFF
TRBJ1-4,TRBV7-9,CSSSSNQGTDNEKLFF
TRBJ2-7,TRBV7-9,CASSLKLASHYEQYF
TRBJ2-5,TRBV7-9,CASTLPQETQYF
TRBJ2-5,TRBV7-2,CASSTRDSGETQYF
TRBJ1-2,TRBV4-3,CASSQNRGPYGYTF
TRBJ1-5,TRBV5-4,CASSQQGNGQPQHF
TRBJ2-3,TRBV7-2,CASSLLAGSTDTQYF
TRBJ2-1,TRBV7-9,CASSFTSGSHNEQFF
TRBJ2-5,TRBV19,CASVGGRRIDF
TRBJ2-1,TRBV7-2,CASSFVGTDYNEQFF
TRBJ2-3,TRBV4-3,CASSQDPGGSRADTQYF